This TCR beta chain derives from a study of cytomegalovirus exposure and HLA in healthy donors. Whole-study findings and limits: Links to common viral pathogens appeared, in a later analysis, for several of the most significant clusters. Excluded: some indistinguishable V segments such as TRBV6-2 and TRBV6-3. About 87% or about 30% of the time was how often most TCR beta V segments were productive, according to an earlier analysis.

Per the germline V gene, CDR1 is SGHAT and CDR2 is FQDESV (reference sequence). Trimming stripped 4 bases from V and 1 base from J, with 17 bases between. The CDR3 contains 16 residues. Participants comprised healthy donors of bone marrow. Amplification used 60 Vbeta primers and 13 Jbeta primers. Only in-frame clones appear in the TCRdb table, and some are missing; sequencing was by immunoSEQ multiplex PCR. The sample records more than 75,000 clones, roughly 81% being singletons. This clone was seen just once. Antigen unknown. This chain uses TRBV11-1 with TRBJ2-7, with D possibly matching TRBD1 (6 bases). Material for sequencing was PBMCs. This receptor was obtained from a woman between 18 and 29 years old in good health and CMV-seropositive. The CDR3: CASSSVPGTSSYEQYF. CDR3 nucleotides: TGTGCCAGCAGCTCCGTGCCCGGGACATCTTCCTACGAGCAGTACTTC.